These T cell receptor beta chains were read from a single sample in a study of Ad26.COV2.S vaccination and SARS-CoV-2 variants. Using immunoSEQ multiplex PCR, the repertoire was profiled, and TCRdb retains in-frame clones only, with some absent. The table includes roughly 700,000 clones, roughly 90% detected once. The sample consisted of peripheral blood, taken in a trial of Ad26.COV2.S vaccine versus placebo. The receptors originated from a person between 18 and 59 years old who received the Ad26.COV2.S COVID-19 vaccine or a placebo. CDR3s include the opening cysteine and the closing phenylalanine or tryptophan. Fields, in order: clone size, D gene, V gene, J gene, CDR3 protein, CDR3 DNA. D genes are given only for firm matches. The listing skips clone size in some rows; elsewhere it reads once, few, many or a size class.

clone size: NA
D gene: TRBD2
V gene: TRBV19
J gene: TRBJ2-3
CDR3 protein: CASSIRERETQYF
CDR3 DNA: TGTGCCAGTAGTATCCGTGAGCGGGAGACGCAGTATTTT

clone size: NA
D gene: NA
V gene: TRBV12-3/TRBV12-4
J gene: TRBJ2-3
CDR3 protein: CASSLLHTDTQYF
CDR3 DNA: TGTGCCAGCAGTTTGTTACACACAGATACGCAGTATTTT

clone size: NA
D gene: NA
V gene: TRBV29-1
J gene: TRBJ2-5
CDR3 protein: CSVERVVRETQYF
CDR3 DNA: TGCAGCGTTGAAAGGGTGGTTCGGGAGACCCAGTACTTC

clone size: NA
D gene: NA
V gene: TRBV30
J gene: TRBJ1-1
CDR3 protein: CAWRGYGGTEAFF
CDR3 DNA: TGTGCCTGGAGGGGCTATGGTGGCACTGAAGCTTTCTTT

clone size: NA
D gene: TRBD1
V gene: TRBV3-1/TRBV3-2
J gene: TRBJ1-2
CDR3 protein: CASSSGQGGFIGYTF
CDR3 DNA: TGTGCCAGCAGCTCCGGACAGGGAGGTTTTATTGGCTACACCTTC

clone size: NA
D gene: NA
V gene: TRBV19
J gene: TRBJ2-7
CDR3 protein: CASSIWADSSSYEQYF
CDR3 DNA: TGTGCCAGTAGTATATGGGCGGACAGCAGCTCCTACGAGCAGTACTTC

clone size: NA
D gene: TRBD1
V gene: TRBV24-1
J gene: TRBJ2-3
CDR3 protein: CATSGPDRGRADTQYF
CDR3 DNA: TGTGCCACCAGTGGCCCCGACAGGGGGAGAGCAGATACGCAGTATTTT

clone size: few
D gene: TRBD2
V gene: TRBV6-5
J gene: TRBJ2-3
CDR3 protein: CASGRGTDTQYF
CDR3 DNA: TGTGCCAGCGGGAGGGGCACAGATACGCAGTATTTT

clone size: NA
D gene: TRBD1
V gene: TRBV5-6
J gene: TRBJ1-2
CDR3 protein: CASSPDRGANYGYTF
CDR3 DNA: TGTGCCAGCAGCCCCGACAGGGGAGCTAACTATGGCTACACCTTC

clone size: NA
D gene: NA
V gene: TRBV27
J gene: TRBJ1-2
CDR3 protein: CASSLSGDGYTF
CDR3 DNA: TGTGCCAGCAGTTTATCAGGGGACGGCTACACCTTC

clone size: NA
D gene: NA
V gene: TRBV5-1
J gene: TRBJ1-1
CDR3 protein: CASSLNGRPEGDTEAFF
CDR3 DNA: TGCGCCAGCAGCCTCAATGGACGGCCCGAGGGGGACACTGAAGCTTTCTTT

clone size: once
D gene: NA
V gene: TRBV24-1
J gene: TRBJ2-1
CDR3 protein: CATSDEERGNLYNEQFF
CDR3 DNA: TGTGCCACCAGTGATGAGGAGAGGGGGAACCTGTACAATGAGCAGTTCTTC

clone size: NA
D gene: NA
V gene: TRBV7-9
J gene: TRBJ1-2
CDR3 protein: CASSLAPGSGYTF
CDR3 DNA: TGTGCCAGCAGCTTAGCGCCCGGGAGCGGCTACACCTTC

clone size: NA
D gene: TRBD1
V gene: TRBV7-9
J gene: TRBJ1-1
CDR3 protein: CASSSGQGFTEAFF
CDR3 DNA: TGTGCCAGCAGCTCGGGACAGGGATTCACTGAAGCTTTCTTT

clone size: NA
D gene: NA
V gene: TRBV27
J gene: TRBJ2-7
CDR3 protein: CASSSLGLGVYEQYF
CDR3 DNA: TGTGCCAGCAGTTCCCTAGGGTTGGGCGTCTACGAGCAGTACTTC